Listed here are 28 T cell receptor beta chains from one sample, sequenced in a study of blood T cell repertoires in COVID-19. Sequencing was performed with immunoSEQ multiplex PCR; in TCRdb, only in-frame clones are kept and a portion is missing. The table includes 350,000 to 450,000 clones, around 83% detected once. What was sequenced was PBMCs or T cells enriched from blood (not recorded which). Source of these receptors: a woman in her 50s who had recovered from COVID-19.

This clone came up once. This chain connects TRBV19 to TRBJ1-1; D is uncertain. Germline values: CDR1 LNHDA, CDR2 SQIVND (reference sequence). The CDR3 contains 15 residues. The ends were cut back, 10 bases at V and 4 bases at J, with 22 bases in the middle. CDR3 in DNA: TGTGCCACCCGATTGAACCGGGGATGGGGCACTGAAGCTTTCTTT. Translated, it gives CATRLNRGWGTEAFF.

The chain has TRBV4-2 and TRBJ2-7, with D perhaps matching TRBD2 (6 bases). Deletions cut 1 base from V and 0 bases from J, with 13 bases between. CDR3 size: 16 residues. The germline CDR1 and CDR2 sequences are LGHNA and YNFKEQ. The CDR3 DNA reads as TGTGCCAGCAGCCAAGTTCGATGGGGGGACTCCTACGAGCAGTACTTC. It yields the protein CASSQVRWGDSYEQYF.

This clone was observed a single time. The chain employs TRBV5-1 and TRBJ2-1; 10 bases align to TRBD2. This CDR3 contains 16 residues. Germline CDR1 reads SGHRS; CDR2 reads YFSETQ. The J segment lost 5 bases and the V segment lost 0 bases, leaving 5 bases of the junction unmatched. The CDR3 coding sequence is TGCGCCAGCAGCTTGGTTAGCGGGAGGCTTAACAATGAGCAGTTCTTC. It encodes CASSLVSGRLNNEQFF. The full variable domain, in which reference TRBV5-1 and TRBJ2-1 provide the parts outside the CDR3, is KAGVTQTPRYLIKTRGQQVTLSCSPISGHRSVSWYQQTPGQGLQFLFEYFSETQRNKGNFPGRFSGRQFSNSRSEMNVSTLELGDSALYLCASSLVSGRLNNEQFFGPGTRLTVL.

A few counts support this clone. This chain uses TRBV19 with TRBJ1-2; D gene uncertain. CDR1 is LNHDA, CDR2 SQIVND, per germline (reference sequence). The V gene lost 7 bases and the J gene lost 6 bases, with 15 bases spanning the gap. This CDR3 is 13 amino acids long. CDR3 sequence reads: CASTRLTFDGYTF. DNA for the CDR3: TGTGCCAGTACCAGGCTGACCTTCGATGGCTACACCTTC.

This sequence joins TRBV5-1 and TRBJ1-2, with D uncertain. Trimming cost V 4 bases and J 4 bases, with 5 bases left between them. CDR1 and CDR2 from the germline V gene are SGHRS and YFSETQ. The CDR3 runs 11 residues. The DNA of the CDR3 is TGCGCCAGCAGCGACACCTATGGCTACACCTTC. Translated: CASSDTYGYTF.

The chain has TRBV7-2 and TRBJ1-2; 8 nucleotides match TRBD1. Losses at the gene ends were 1 base for V and 5 bases for J; bases not matched to a gene: 6. This CDR3 region has 15 residues. Germline V CDR1 and CDR2: SGHTA, FQGNSA. DNA for the CDR3: TGTGCCAGCAGCTTAGAAGGGACAGGACCATATGGCTACACCTTC. As protein: CASSLEGTGPYGYTF. The entire variable domain, with the rest obtained from reference TRBV7-2 and TRBJ1-2, is as follows: GAGVSQSPSNKVTEKGKDVELRCDPISGHTALYWYRQSLGQGLEFLIYFQGNSAPDKSGLPSDRFSAERTGGSVSTLTIQRTQQEDSAVYLCASSLEGTGPYGYTFGSGTRLTVV.

The V call is TRBV7-3, the J call TRBJ1-2; D is possibly TRBD1 (6 bases). The CDR3 is 13 amino acids. Deletions cut 5 bases from V and 8 bases from J, with 15 bases between. Germline loops: CDR1 SGHTA, CDR2 FQGTGA. The CDR3 sequence: CASSLTTGLGYTF. CDR3 coding DNA: TGTGCCAGCAGCCTGACGACAGGCTTAGGCTACACCTTC.

This chain connects TRBV11-3 to TRBJ1-1; 7 nucleotides agree with TRBD1. The CDR3 extends over 13 amino acids. CDR1 and CDR2 (germline): SGHNT, YENEEA. J lost 3 bases, V lost 5 bases, and 3 bases had no gene match. CDR3 DNA: TGTGCCAGCAGCGAAGGACAGGACACTGAAGCTTTCTTT. Translating it yields CASSEGQDTEAFF. The whole variable domain, filled in from reference TRBV11-3 and TRBJ1-1, reads EAGVVQSPRYKIIEKKQPVAFWCNPISGHNTLYWYLQNLGQGPELLIRYENEEAVDDSQLPKDRFSAERLKGVDSTLKIQPAELGDSAVYLCASSEGQDTEAFFGQGTRLTVV.

The chain couples TRBV5-8 to TRBJ1-2; TRBD1 matches at 9 bases. This CDR3 has 16 residues. CDR1 is SGHTS and CDR2 is YDEGEE in the germline V gene. The V and J ends lost 9 bases and 8 bases, in that order; junction bases with no gene match: 20. The DNA for the CDR3 is TGTGCCATAAGGCGGACAGGGGCAGGGTTCGATCAGGGCTACACCTTC. It codes for CAIRRTGAGFDQGYTF.

This chain connects TRBV11-2 to TRBJ1-2; 10 nucleotides line up with TRBD1. V dropped 6 bases and J dropped 7; count of bases not matched to a gene: 14. This CDR3 spans 16 amino acids. Germline V CDR1 and CDR2: SGHAT, FQNNGV. As DNA, the CDR3 is TGTGCCAGCAGTTTCTCAGACAGGGGGCGAATGGGTGGCTACACCTTC. This codes for CASSFSDRGRMGGYTF.

This chain uses TRBV25-1 with TRBJ2-1; tentatively, D is TRBD2 (5 bases). The ends were cut back, 4 bases at V and 8 bases at J, with 15 bases in the middle. CDR3 length: 14 residues. From germline, CDR1 is MGHDK and CDR2 SYGVNS. The CDR3 sequence: CASSGYREEDEQFF. The DNA of the CDR3 is TGTGCCAGCAGTGGATACCGGGAAGAAGATGAGCAGTTCTTC.

The chain carries TRBV11-3 and TRBJ1-2, with D perhaps TRBD1 (5 bases). Germline V lookup: CDR1 SGHNT, CDR2 YENEEA. Trimming left V 6 bases short and J 5 bases short, with 19 bases between. The CDR3 has 15 residues. The CDR3 nucleotides read TGTGCCAGCAGGGAAAATTCCGGGACTGAGTATGGCTACACCTTC. Amino acids: CASRENSGTEYGYTF.

This chain links TRBV27 with TRBJ1-1, with 7 bases that match TRBD1. Germline CDR1 MNHEY, CDR2 SMNVEV (reference sequence). After removal of 4 bases from V and 3 bases from J, the junction contained 5 bases not matched to a gene. This CDR3 is 14 amino acids long. The CDR3 loop is CASSSLTGDTEAFF. The CDR3 DNA is TGTGCCAGCAGTTCCTTAACAGGGGACACTGAAGCTTTCTTT.

The chain employs TRBV5-5 and TRBJ1-4; D is perhaps TRBD1 (5 bases). This CDR3 region has 17 residues. V lost 0 bases and J lost 6, with 18 bases in between. CDR1 is SGHKS and CDR2 is YYEKEE in the germline V gene (reference sequence). The CDR3 DNA sequence: TGTGCCAGCAGCTTGGCCGGCCAGGGAGGCATCGATGAAAAACTGTTTTTT. It is translated as CASSLAGQGGIDEKLFF.

The rearrangement links TRBV5-1 to TRBJ2-5, with 7 bases fitting TRBD2. CDR1 and CDR2 from the germline V gene are SGHRS and YFSETQ. Trimming cost V 0 bases and J 3 bases; bases outside gene matches: 8. The CDR3 is made up of 16 amino acids. The CDR3: CASSLGGLPVEETQYF. CDR3 DNA sequence: TGCGCCAGCAGCTTGGGGGGACTACCAGTGGAAGAGACCCAGTACTTC.

This chain uses TRBV6-5 with TRBJ1-6; tentative D call: TRBD1 (5 bases). V gave up 7 bases and J gave up 6 bases, with 13 bases separating them. Germline V gene lookup returns CDR1 MNHEY and CDR2 SVGAGI. The CDR3 length is 14 residues. CDR3 in amino acids: CASNRQNINSPLHF. The CDR3 nucleotides read TGTGCCAGCAACCGACAGAATATTAATTCACCCCTCCACTTT.

This chain joins TRBV6-5 and TRBJ2-7; 7 bases are a match to TRBD1. CDR1 is MNHEY, CDR2 SVGAGI, per germline. This CDR3 spans 15 amino acids. The trim removed 0 bases at V and 1 base at J, leaving 3 bases unmatched. This CDR3 reads CASSYSTGLSYEQYF. The CDR3 DNA is TGTGCCAGCAGTTACTCGACAGGGCTGTCCTACGAGCAGTACTTC.

This chain connects TRBV5-6 to TRBJ1-2, with D uncertain. V was cut by 4 bases and J by 8 bases, with 9 bases left in between. Germline V CDR1 and CDR2: SGHDT, YYEEEE. CDR3 size: 11 residues. The CDR3 protein is CASSRELGYTF. Here the CDR3 DNA reads TGTGCCAGCAGCCGCGAGTTGGGCTACACCTTC.

V is TRBV15 and J is TRBJ2-7; D ambiguous. CDR1 LNHNV and CDR2 YYDKDF come from the germline V gene (reference sequence). Trimming left V 5 bases short and J 0 bases short, with 8 bases between. The CDR3 contains 13 residues. The CDR3 here is CATSPHISYEQYF. The CDR3 region has the DNA TGTGCCACCAGCCCCCACATCTCCTACGAGCAGTACTTC.

The V gene is TRBV2, the J gene TRBJ2-7; 8 positions agree with TRBD1. V was pared by 4 bases and J by 5 bases, with 10 bases of the junction left unmatched. The CDR3 totals 15 residues. Germline V gives CDR1 SNHLY, CDR2 FYNNEI. CDR3 DNA: TGTGCCAGCAGTGTCGCGTCGGACAGGGTCGACGAGCAGTACTTC. Encoded protein: CASSVASDRVDEQYF.

The J gene is TRBJ1-2, the V gene TRBV6-6; TRBD1 agrees at 10 bases. The germline gives CDR1 MNHNY, CDR2 SVGAGI (reference sequence). The junction had 20 bases not matched to a gene; V was cut back by 6 bases and J by 7 bases. The CDR3 consists of 18 residues. CDR3 sequence reads: CASSRSGTGAIPLLGYTF. CDR3 DNA sequence: TGTGCCAGCAGCCGAAGTGGGACAGGGGCTATACCCCTTCTTGGCTACACCTTC.

The V and J genes are TRBV19 and TRBJ1-4, with unresolved D. V dropped 5 bases and J dropped 1 base, with 8 bases sitting between them. In germline, CDR1 is LNHDA, CDR2 SQIVND (reference sequence). The CDR3 extends over 14 amino acids. The CDR3 spells CASSPVKTNEKLFF. The CDR3, as DNA: TGTGCCAGTAGTCCGGTTAAAACTAATGAAAAACTGTTTTTT.

This clone was recorded a few times. This chain joins TRBV4-1 and TRBJ1-2, with D tentatively TRBD1 (5 bases). CDR1 and CDR2 from the germline V gene are MGHRA and YSYEKL. The CDR3 is made up of 15 amino acids. Deletions cut 1 base from V and 2 bases from J, with 11 bases between. The DNA of the CDR3 is TGCGCCAGCAGCCAAGCAGGAGGGACCAACTATGGCTACACCTTC. Protein product: CASSQAGGTNYGYTF.

This clone was counted only a few times. The chain links TRBV20-1 to TRBJ1-1; D gene ambiguous. V was shortened by 3 bases and J by 4 bases, with 6 bases between the two germline ends. The CDR3 covers 11 residues. Germline V gene sequence: CDR1 DFQATT, CDR2 SNEGSKA (reference sequence). The chain's CDR3 is CSASISTEAFF. The CDR3 DNA reads as TGCAGTGCTAGTATCAGCACTGAAGCTTTCTTT.

This clone was picked up one time. This chain joins TRBV7-2 and TRBJ2-7, with 12 bases matching TRBD2. The CDR3 totals 14 residues. J was trimmed by 4 bases and V by 5 bases; bases with no gene match: 3. Germline CDR1 SGHTA, CDR2 FQGNSA. The CDR3 coding sequence is TGTGCCAGCAGCCGGGGACTAGCGGGTTACGAGCAGTACTTC. Translated, it gives CASSRGLAGYEQYF. Full variable domain (rest looked up from reference TRBV7-2 and TRBJ2-7): GAGVSQSPSNKVTEKGKDVELRCDPISGHTALYWYRQSLGQGLEFLIYFQGNSAPDKSGLPSDRFSAERTGGSVSTLTIQRTQQEDSAVYLCASSRGLAGYEQYFGPGTRLTVT.

This chain uses TRBV4-2 with TRBJ1-2; the match to TRBD1 covers 7 bases. V shed 3 bases, J shed 4 bases, and the junction held 11 bases outside the gene matches. The CDR3 covers 16 residues. CDR1 and CDR2 from the germline V gene are LGHNA and YNFKEQ. The CDR3: CASSQIGTEGGYGYTF. The DNA for the CDR3 is TGTGCCAGCAGCCAGATTGGGACAGAGGGCGGCTATGGCTACACCTTC.

V is TRBV18 and J is TRBJ1-3; D gene ambiguous. Germline values: CDR1 KGHSH, CDR2 LQKENI. Trimming pared 2 bases from V and 0 bases from J, leaving 14 bases between. CDR3 size: 17 residues. The CDR3, as DNA: TGTGCCAGCTCACCATCGGGCAGCGGCCGCTCTGGAAACACCATATATTTT. It yields the protein CASSPSGSGRSGNTIYF.

The chain carries TRBV21-1 and TRBJ1-2. TRBV21-1 constitutes a pseudogene. CDR3 length equals 18 residues. CDR3 loop: CASSKTWPSYPEGYGYTF. The CDR3 DNA is TGTGCCAGCAGCAAAACGTGGCCGAGTTACCCGGAGGGGTATGGCTACACCTTC.